The clone carrying this T cell receptor beta chain was seen only a few times. Its antigen is not identified. The V gene lost 5 bases and the J gene lost 10 bases, with 21 bases spanning the gap. Germline-derived CDR1 and CDR2 are DFQATT and SNEGSKA (reference sequence). The CDR3 loop spans 15 amino acids. The source of the sample is a study of response to subunit inactivated influenza vaccine. Each CDR3 protein is one row after TCRdb ran MiXCR on the RT-PCR reads. The data contain fewer than 400,000 distinct CDR3 sequences, 20% to 25% of them seen just once; the ten biggest clones take up roughly 10%. General study results and limits: Authors suggested each seasonal flu vaccination may recruit only limited numbers of new T cells.

This clonotype originated in a man between 45 and 75 years old who received an inactivated influenza vaccine. The chain employs TRBV20-1 and TRBJ1-6; possible D gene TRBD1, 5 bases. Sequenced material: PBMCs from blood, taken around 22 months after vaccination. CDR3 bases: TGCAGTGCTGACCACTCTCTTGACAGAGGCTCACCCCTCCACTTT. Amino acids: CSADHSLDRGSPLHF.